This T cell receptor (beta chain) was documented in a study of cytomegalovirus exposure and HLA in healthy donors. Vbeta (60) and Jbeta (13) primers were used in the PCR. The data were produced by immunoSEQ multiplex PCR, yet TCRdb's version contains in-frame clones alone and is incomplete. The data contain about 160,000 clones, roughly 80% of them singletons. The CDR3 extends over 18 amino acids. Unmatched junction bases numbered 17, after V lost 5 bases and J lost 8 bases. Germline V gene lookup returns CDR1 LNHDA and CDR2 SQIVND (reference sequence). The clonotype was recovered from a woman between 25 and 40 years old in good health and CMV-seropositive. This chain links TRBV19 with TRBJ2-1; the match to TRBD2 covers 11 bases. Source material: PBMCs. CDR3 amino acids: CASSERTSGFPPGDEQFF. The CDR3 DNA sequence: TGTGCCAGTAGTGAGCGGACTAGCGGGTTTCCTCCCGGGGATGAGCAGTTCTTC.